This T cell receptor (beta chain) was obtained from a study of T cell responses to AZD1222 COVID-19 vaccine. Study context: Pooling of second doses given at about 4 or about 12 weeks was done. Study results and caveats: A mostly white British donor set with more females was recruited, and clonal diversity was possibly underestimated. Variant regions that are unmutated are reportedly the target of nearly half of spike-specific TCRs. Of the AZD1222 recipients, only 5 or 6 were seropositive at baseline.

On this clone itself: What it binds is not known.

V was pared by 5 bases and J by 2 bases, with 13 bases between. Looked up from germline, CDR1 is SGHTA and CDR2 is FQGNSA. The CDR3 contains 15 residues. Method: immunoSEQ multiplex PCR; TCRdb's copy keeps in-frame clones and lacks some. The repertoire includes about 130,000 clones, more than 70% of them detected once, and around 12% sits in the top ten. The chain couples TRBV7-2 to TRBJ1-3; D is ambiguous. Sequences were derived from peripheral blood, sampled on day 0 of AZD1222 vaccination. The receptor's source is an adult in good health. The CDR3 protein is CASSPQDPPGNTIYF. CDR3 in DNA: TGTGCCAGCAGCCCCCAGGATCCCCCTGGAAACACCATATATTTT. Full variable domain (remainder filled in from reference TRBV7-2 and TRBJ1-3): GAGVSQSPSNKVTEKGKDVELRCDPISGHTALYWYRQSLGQGLEFLIYFQGNSAPDKSGLPSDRFSAERTGGSVSTLTIQRTQQEDSAVYLCASSPQDPPGNTIYFGEGSWLTVV.